This T cell receptor (beta chain) originates from a study of human T cells and chemical hapten exposure. Individual cDNA molecules each carried unique molecular identifiers attached by the library. TCRdb processed the RACE reads anew with MiXCR; each CDR3 protein has one entry. The table includes some 330,000 distinct CDR3 sequences, about 5.4% detected once. Time point meaning: pre-sensitization, week 0. Treatment described: therapeutic diphenylcyclopropenone sensitization with weekly scalp DPC. Of note for this clonotype: The antigen is unknown.

The CDR3 sequence is 16 residues long. CDR1 is SGHDN, CDR2 FVKESK, per germline. Trimming pared 1 base from V and 8 bases from J, leaving 15 bases between. General study points: With DPC sensitization, TCRs exceeding 1 in 1000 frequency showed no change.

The TCR was taken from a woman in her late teens or twenties with alopecia areata. Some clones in this sample may be carry-over from other donors' samples. The genes are TRBV14 and TRBJ1-6, with D possibly TRBD1 on 5 matching bases. The specimen comprised whole blood, sampled in connection with sensitization to the hapten diphenylcyclopropenone (DPC). The chain's CDR3 is CASSQGAGYNDSPLHF. CDR3 bases: TGTGCCAGCAGCCAAGGTGCAGGGTATAACGATTCACCCCTCCACTTT.